Shown below are 23 T cell receptor beta chains from a single sample sequenced in a study of cytomegalovirus exposure and HLA in healthy donors. Vbeta (60) and Jbeta (13) primers were used in the PCR. The table came from immunoSEQ multiplex PCR; TCRdb's copy has only in-frame clones and leaves some out. Of 150,000 to 200,000 clones listed, 75% were seen once; the top ten hold about 4.9%. Sequenced input: PBMCs. The receptor set was obtained from a male donor in good health and CMV-seronegative.

The rearrangement joins TRBV7-2 to TRBJ2-7; TRBD2 is a possible D gene (5 bases). Germline CDR1 and CDR2: SGHTA and FQGNSA. The CDR3 length is 14 residues. Trimming removed 4 bases from V and 2 bases from J, with 12 bases in between. The CDR3 region has the DNA TGTGCCAGCAGCTCTGGACTCGTTGCCTACGAGCAGTACTTC. The encoded protein is CASSSGLVAYEQYF. Filled out from reference TRBV7-2 and TRBJ2-7, the complete variable domain reads GAGVSQSPSNKVTEKGKDVELRCDPISGHTALYWYRQSLGQGLEFLIYFQGNSAPDKSGLPSDRFSAERTGGSVSTLTIQRTQQEDSAVYLCASSSGLVAYEQYFGPGTRLTVT.

The chain has TRBV19 and TRBJ1-1, with TRBD1 matching 10 bases. Germline CDR1 LNHDA, CDR2 SQIVND (reference sequence). V shed 1 base and J 10 bases; nucleotides not matched to a gene: 9. This CDR3 is built from 15 residues. This chain's CDR3 is CASSIGTGTGEGAFF. The CDR3 DNA reads TGTGCCAGTAGTATAGGGACCGGGACAGGGGAAGGAGCTTTCTTT.

The chain links TRBV29-1 to TRBJ1-2; 9 nucleotides agree with TRBD1. Germline CDR1 and CDR2: SQVTM and ANQGSEA. V was clipped by 5 bases and J by 6 bases; unmatched bases: 4. The CDR3 is 12 residues long. The CDR3 loop is CSVNDRGDGYTF. The CDR3 coding sequence is TGCAGCGTTAACGACAGGGGGGATGGCTACACCTTC.

The J gene is TRBJ2-6, the V gene TRBV5-1; D might be TRBD2 (7 bases). Germline CDR1 is SGHRS and CDR2 is YFSETQ. V lost 1 base, J lost 0 bases, and 11 bases lay in between. This CDR3 is 17 amino acids long. CDR3 residues: CASSLRGAHSGANVLTF. The CDR3 nucleotides are TGCGCCAGCAGCTTGCGGGGGGCCCACTCTGGGGCCAACGTCCTGACTTTC.

This chain uses TRBV7-2 with TRBJ2-3; the match to TRBD2 covers 12 bases. CDR3 size: 17 residues. Germline V gene sequence: CDR1 SGHTA, CDR2 FQGNSA. The ends lost 9 bases at V and 3 bases at J; junction bases unmatched: 13. CDR3 nucleotide sequence: TGTGCCAGAGGAAGGCTAGCGGGAGGGAAGGGGACAGATACGCAGTATTTT. Protein product: CARGRLAGGKGTDTQYF.

A few counts support this clone. This chain connects TRBV5-8 to TRBJ2-3; 11 bases align to TRBD2. The CDR3 has 17 amino acids. Germline CDR1 and CDR2: SGHTS and YDEGEE. V was clipped by 5 bases and J by 4 bases; unmatched bases: 12. CDR3 nucleotide sequence: TGTGCCAGCAGATACCAGTCGGGGACTAGCGGCCCAGATACGCAGTATTTT. This translates into CASRYQSGTSGPDTQYF.

The chain recombines TRBV5-6 with TRBJ2-1, with 16 bases lining up with TRBD2. V lost 4 bases, J lost 8 bases, and 6 bases stayed unmatched. Germline V lookup: CDR1 SGHDT, CDR2 YYEEEE. The CDR3 contains 16 residues. The CDR3 DNA follows: TGTGCCAGCAGCCGCGGGACTAGCGGGAGGGTTGATGAGCAGTTCTTC. Amino acids: CASSRGTSGRVDEQFF.

This chain joins TRBV10-3 and TRBJ2-7; D unresolved. Looked up from germline, CDR1 is ENHRY and CDR2 is SYGVKD. The CDR3 spans 11 residues. V gave up 7 bases and J gave up 5 bases, with 9 bases separating them. CDR3 in amino acids: CAIKNQDEQYF. The CDR3 DNA reads TGTGCCATCAAGAATCAGGACGAGCAGTACTTC.

The V gene is TRBV4-3, the J gene TRBJ2-1, with 8 nucleotides matching TRBD2. The CDR3 runs 16 residues. Trimming at V came to 4 bases and at J to 7 bases, leaving 12 bases not matched to a gene. Germline loops: CDR1 LGHNA, CDR2 YSLEER. The CDR3 loop reads CASSPLSAPGGNEQFF. The DNA for the CDR3 is TGCGCCAGCAGCCCCCTCTCAGCTCCGGGGGGGAATGAGCAGTTCTTC.

On this clone: Other DNA variants within this sample encode the same CDR3. The chain recombines TRBV30 with TRBJ2-7, with D unclear. Germline V gene sequence: CDR1 GTSNPN, CDR2 SVGIG (reference sequence). Trimming cost V 2 bases and J 4 bases, with 6 bases left between them. The CDR3 runs to 11 residues. The CDR3 bases are TGTGCCTGGAGTCATTCATACGAGCAGTACTTC. Its translation: CAWSHSYEQYF.

The J gene is TRBJ2-3, the V gene TRBV4-2; 12 bases agree with TRBD2. There are 15 residues in the CDR3. The germline V gene encodes CDR1 LGHNA and CDR2 YNFKEQ. J was trimmed by 7 bases and V by 6 bases; bases with no gene match: 8. DNA of the CDR3: TGTGCCAGCAGTCCGACTAGCGGGAGTATGAATACGCAGTATTTT. Amino acids: CASSPTSGSMNTQYF.

The chain uses TRBV9 and TRBJ2-5; D might be TRBD2 (5 bases). In germline, CDR1 is SGDLS, CDR2 YYNGEE. V lost 0 bases and J 2 bases, leaving 11 bases between the germline ends. The CDR3 is 15 residues long. The DNA for the CDR3 is TGTGCCAGCAGCGTAGTCGGGCGGGCTCAAGAGACCCAGTACTTC. Its protein product is CASSVVGRAQETQYF.

The rearrangement links TRBV10-3 to TRBJ1-5; possible D gene TRBD1, 5 bases. Germline V lookup: CDR1 ENHRY, CDR2 SYGVKD. This CDR3 comprises 13 residues. V was shortened by 5 bases and J by 5 bases, with 10 bases between the two germline ends. The CDR3 DNA reads TGTGCCATCAGTAAGACAGAGGATCAGCCCCAGCATTTT. Translated, it gives CAISKTEDQPQHF.

The rearrangement links TRBV4-2 to TRBJ2-1; D not certain. V lost 0 bases, J lost 6 bases, and 15 bases lay in between. This CDR3 spans 16 amino acids. Germline V lookup: CDR1 LGHNA, CDR2 YNFKEQ. CDR3 sequence reads: CASSQDNHPSRNEQFF. DNA for the CDR3: TGTGCCAGCAGCCAAGATAATCATCCCAGTCGCAATGAGCAGTTCTTC.

The rearrangement links TRBV5-8 to TRBJ2-7, with 8 bases that match TRBD1. The CDR3 extends over 15 amino acids. V trimming: 2 bases; J trimming: 6 bases; junction bases outside the gene matches: 10. The germline V gene encodes CDR1 SGHTS and CDR2 YDEGEE. CDR3 sequence reads: CASSLGRTGTSEQYF. CDR3 nucleotides: TGTGCCAGCAGCTTAGGACGGACAGGGACAAGCGAGCAGTACTTC.

The gene calls are TRBV18 and TRBJ1-3; the match to TRBD1 covers 9 bases. There are 15 residues in the CDR3. The germline V gene has CDR1 KGHSH and CDR2 LQKENI. The V gene end was trimmed by 3 bases and the J gene end by 2 bases; junction bases not matched to a gene: 2. The CDR3 nucleotides are TGTGCCAGCTCACCCGGGACAGGGACTGGAAACACCATATATTTT. This sequence encodes CASSPGTGTGNTIYF.

The chain joins TRBV18 to TRBJ2-2; 7 nucleotides line up with TRBD1. This CDR3 has 13 residues. Germline CDR1 reads KGHSH; CDR2 reads LQKENI. V was pared by 4 bases and J by 7 bases, with 3 bases of the junction left unmatched. The CDR3 protein is CASSQRQGGELFF. Written as DNA, the CDR3 is TGTGCCAGCTCACAGCGACAGGGCGGGGAGCTGTTTTTT.

The chain joins TRBV7-9 to TRBJ2-7; 10 nucleotides agree with TRBD1. The V gene end was trimmed by 6 bases and the J gene end by 6 bases; junction bases not matched to a gene: 14. CDR1 is SEHNR and CDR2 is FQNEAQ in the germline V gene (reference sequence). CDR3 length: 16 amino acids. The CDR3 DNA follows: TGTGCCAGCAGTCAAATGCGGGGGACAGGGGAGGGCGAGCAGTACTTC. It is translated as CASSQMRGTGEGEQYF. The whole variable domain, filled in from reference TRBV7-9 and TRBJ2-7, reads DTGVSQNPRHKITKRGQNVTFRCDPISEHNRLYWYRQTLGQGPEFLTYFQNEAQLEKSRLLSDRFSAERPKGSFSTLEIQRTEQGDSAMYLCASSQMRGTGEGEQYFGPGTRLTVT.

Comments on this clone: Other DNA sequences in the sample encode the same CDR3. The gene calls are TRBV9 and TRBJ2-2, with no clear D. V was pared by 0 bases and J by 5 bases, with 5 bases between. Germline V gene lookup returns CDR1 SGDLS and CDR2 YYNGEE. The CDR3 length is 13 residues. Here the CDR3 reads CASSVAQTGELFF. Written as DNA, the CDR3 is TGTGCCAGCAGCGTAGCCCAGACCGGGGAGCTGTTTTTT.

Only a few counts were recorded for this clone. This chain connects TRBV2 to TRBJ2-7, with 11 positions matching TRBD1. With 7 bases clipped from V and 4 bases from J, the junction kept 6 bases outside the gene matches. Germline CDR1 and CDR2: SNHLY and FYNNEI. The CDR3 has 14 amino acids. The CDR3 DNA reads as TGTGCCAGCATTGATGGACAGGGGGCGTACGAGCAGTACTTC. Protein: CASIDGQGAYEQYF.

This chain joins TRBV28 and TRBJ2-5, with a tentative D call TRBD2 (6 bases). Germline V gives CDR1 MDHEN, CDR2 SYDVKM. This CDR3 is built from 17 residues. Trimming stripped 2 bases from V and 1 base from J, with 17 bases between. This CDR3 reads CASSLVSGLAGQETQYF. DNA of the CDR3: TGTGCCAGCAGTTTAGTAAGCGGGTTGGCGGGCCAAGAGACCCAGTACTTC.

This rearrangement joins TRBV30 to TRBJ1-2; weak D call: TRBD1 (6 bases). Germline CDR1 is GTSNPN and CDR2 is SVGIG (reference sequence). The CDR3 has 13 residues. Trimming removed 7 bases from V and 6 bases from J, with 18 bases in between. CDR3 in amino acids: CASRPQGSDGYTF. CDR3 in DNA: TGTGCCTCCAGACCCCAGGGGAGCGATGGCTACACCTTC.

The CDR3 DNA is TGTGCCATCAGTGAGCGCACAGGTCCCAATTCACCCCTCCACTTT. Amino acids: CAISERTGPNSPLHF. The chain joins TRBV10-3 to TRBJ1-6; weak D call: TRBD1 (5 bases). V was trimmed by 2 bases and J by 7 bases, leaving 12 bases between them. Looked up from germline, CDR1 is ENHRY and CDR2 is SYGVKD. The CDR3 runs to 15 residues.